This T cell receptor (beta chain) was identified in a study of Ad26.COV2.S vaccination and SARS-CoV-2 variants. Repertoires were generated with immunoSEQ multiplex PCR, while TCRdb's copy carries only in-frame clones and drops some. The sample has 300,000 to 500,000 clones, 75% to 90% seen once. As concerns this clone: No antigen is known for it.

The CDR3 totals 15 residues. From germline, CDR1 is SGHTS and CDR2 YDEGEE. Trimming took 4 bases from V and 2 from J, leaving 10 bases between them. Treatment meaning: over 15 received Ad26.COV2.S at low or high dose, single or two shots; a few received placebo; per-sample allocation not given. The samples date from day 63 after the first vaccine or placebo injection. Findings and caveats of the study: The TCR-based breadth and depth measures might underestimate overall T cell responses.

This TCR was recovered from a person between 18 and 60 years old who received the Ad26.COV2.S COVID-19 vaccine or a placebo. The sequencing here drew on peripheral blood, taken in a trial of Ad26.COV2.S vaccine versus placebo. The rearrangement links TRBV5-8 to TRBJ2-6, with D unclear. The CDR3 nucleotides read TGTGCCAGCAGCCTTCAGGCGGCTGGGGCCAACGTCCTGACTTTC. Protein product: CASSLQAAGANVLTF. Based on the CDR3 plus reference TRBV5-8 and TRBJ2-6, the full variable domain is EAGVTQSPTHLIKTRGQQATLRCSPISGHTSVYWYQQALGLGLQFLLWYDEGEERNRGNFPPRFSGRQFPNYSSELNVNALELEDSALYLCASSLQAAGANVLTFGAGSRLTVL.